This T cell receptor (beta chain) was retrieved from a study of CD8 T cells in ankylosing spondylitis. The study, taken as a whole, reports: Before this, some motif variants had been reported in reactive arthritis synovial fluid and blood. Ankylosing spondylitis blood appeared to carry a characteristic TCR beta motif of several highly homologous variants. Reportedly, disease-linked clones are significantly enriched in ankylosing spondylitis patients' matched synovial fluid.

Making the TCR beta libraries involved quantitative 5'-RACE with molecular barcodes. TCRdb re-called the 5' RACE reads through MiXCR, storing one row per CDR3 protein. This table has 250,000 or so distinct CDR3 sequences, about a sixth appearing once. The CDR3 runs to 14 residues. Trimming shortened V by 3 bases and J by 5 bases, and 13 bases separated the two germline ends. Germline CDR1 is LGHNA and CDR2 is YSLEER. This clonotype appeared a few times. Its target is not known. This chain connects TRBV4-3 to TRBJ2-5; D perhaps matches TRBD2 (6 bases). The clonotype was recovered from a male donor with ankylosing spondylitis or in good health (not recorded which). The material sequenced was blood, either unsorted or a sorted T cell fraction (not recorded which). The CDR3 here is CASSQGTGRETQYF. CDR3 in DNA: TGCGCCAGCAGCCAGGGGACTGGCCGTGAGACCCAGTACTTC.